This entry concerns a single TCR beta chain. There is no known antigen for this receptor. Base qualities are not at hand, and no much larger clone is one base apart. The collaborating institutions used their own protocols to collect whole blood in K2EDTA tubes. Collaborator samples were shipped for TCRbeta analysis as frozen whole blood, isolated PBMCs, or DNA extracted from either sample type. TCRbeta CDR3 regions were amplified from genomic DNA using the immunoSEQ Assay, a bias-controlled multiplex PCR. On the authors' methods: The number of nucleated cells in each sample was estimated by amplification of reference gene primers within the assay. To quantify the absolute abundance of each unique TCRbeta CDR3 rearrangement, sequence reads were collapsed and filtered. Productive Simpson clonality was computed per sample as the square root of Simpson's diversity index over productive rearrangements. This immuneACCESS table, as held by TCRdb, lists in-frame sequences with V and J called but not all clones. Of the missing ones, under half trace to an unresolved V gene in checked studies; the others have no known cause. Clonal size and the V and J genes are those of that table, whereas D and trimming came from the DNA. The sample table records hundreds of thousands of clones; about 85% of these occur just once. Roughly 3.9% of the sample is in the top ten clones.

These data originate in a study of blood T cell repertoires in COVID-19 (dated by TCRdb to about 2020). Study-wide context: Collaborator samples came from the United States, Italy and Spain and covered acute and convalescent phases of COVID-19. Where available, HLA class I and class II types were taken from metadata supplied by the sample provider and were not determined by assay-based typing. The samples were drawn from two sources: the first 160 participants of the ongoing ImmuneRACE study, and 1,000 to 1,500 subjects contributed by 6 global collaborators. The repertoires were released in a freely available public database meant as a resource for research on the immune response to SARS-CoV-2. A de-identified subject ID, COVID-19 status, age in years and sex were almost always included in the sample metadata. The dataset comprised deeply sampled blood TCRbeta repertoires from subjects exposed to, actively infected with, or recovered from COVID-19. The material from the prospective study consisted of cDNA or gDNA derived from T cells, B-cell-depleted T cells, or PBMCs.

What the study reported, not specific to this receptor: Clinical and demographic metadata were provided uncurated, with the amount varying by source and participant.

Spanning cysteine to phenylalanine, the CDR3 consists of 14 amino acids. Only CDR3 DNA is held: 42 bases, read in frame from base 1. According to the germline V gene, CDR1 reads SGHRS and CDR2 reads YFSETQ. Compared with germline, V lacks 3 bases and J lacks 7 bases; bases without a gene match: 7. This clonotype was sampled from a young woman with acute or convalescent COVID-19. Here the chain combines TRBV5-1 and TRBJ2-7, and 10 bases in between align with TRBD2. Sequenced material: peripheral blood. At the DNA level, the sequence is TGCGCCAGCAGCTCCGGGACTAGCGAAATTGAGCAGTACTTC. This translates into CASSSGTSEIEQYF.